This TCR beta chain was sequenced for a study of T cell responses to AZD1222 COVID-19 vaccine. Some clones are missing from TCRdb's copy, which holds only in-frame ones; the method was immunoSEQ multiplex PCR. This sample has about 110,000 clones, with 89% found just once. Study-level points and caveats: Spike-spanning, vaccine-associated CD4 TCRs were dominant at 160-218 and 743-854.

Trimming pared 0 bases from V and 3 bases from J, leaving 8 bases between. The CDR3 has 14 residues. The germline gives CDR1 MNHEY, CDR2 SVGEGT. Notes on this clone: Its antigen is as yet unknown.

The receptor was isolated from an adult in good health. J is TRBJ1-2 and V is TRBV6-2 or TRBV6-3; D unresolved. The material was peripheral blood, obtained on day 0 of MenACWY control vaccination. This CDR3 reads CASSYSSLYYGYTF. The CDR3 bases are TGTGCCAGCAGTTACTCCAGTCTGTACTATGGCTACACCTTC.